Listed below are T cell receptor beta chains from one sample, sequenced in a study of blood T cell repertoires in COVID-19. Only in-frame clones appear in the TCRdb table, and some are missing; sequencing was by immunoSEQ multiplex PCR. The table records 160,000 or so clones, about four fifths of them present only once. Sequencing was done on a sample of PBMCs or T cells enriched from blood (not recorded which). The source is a woman in her sixties or seventies who had recovered from COVID-19. Each CDR3 is given with its conserved first and last residue. Each record gives: clone size, D gene, V gene, J gene, CDR3 protein, CDR3 DNA. A D gene is named only where the DNA matches it firmly. Clone sizes are given selectively: once, few, many, or a class where the clone is expanded.

NA,TRBD2,TRBV4-1,TRBJ2-3,CASSQDPSGGVPDTQYF,TGCGCCAGCAGCCAAGATCCTAGCGGGGGGGTTCCAGATACGCAGTATTTT
NA,TRBD2,TRBV4-1,TRBJ2-3,CASSQGGGNPSTDTQYF,TGCGCCAGCAGCCAAGGGGGGGGGAACCCTAGCACAGATACGCAGTATTTT
NA,TRBD1,TRBV29-1,TRBJ2-3,CSVEDRPGQGRDTQYF,TGCAGCGTTGAAGATCGGCCGGGACAGGGGAGAGATACGCAGTATTTT
NA,TRBD1,TRBV18,TRBJ1-5,CASSPPDRDSNQPQHF,TGTGCCAGCTCACCACCGGACAGGGATAGCAATCAGCCCCAGCATTTT
NA,TRBD1,TRBV5-1,TRBJ1-6,CASSLGDRDNSPLHF,TGCGCCAGCAGCTTGGGGGACAGGGATAATTCACCCCTCCACTTT
NA,NA,TRBV2,TRBJ2-7,CAMKGQRFSLGEQYF,TGTGCCATGAAGGGACAACGTTTTTCTTTAGGCGAGCAGTACTTC
NA,TRBD2,TRBV24-1,TRBJ2-5,CATSDAGLAGQETQYF,TGTGCCACCAGTGATGCAGGACTAGCGGGCCAAGAGACCCAGTACTTC
NA,NA,TRBV4-2,TRBJ1-1,CASSQEGQTTFF,TGTGCCAGCAGCCAAGAGGGGCAGACAACTTTCTTT
few,TRBD2,TRBV27,TRBJ2-1,CASSKLAGGNEQFF,TGTGCCAGCAGCAAACTAGCGGGGGGCAATGAGCAGTTCTTC
NA,NA,TRBV3-1/TRBV3-2,TRBJ1-2,CASSPRRQANYGYTF,TGTGCCAGCAGCCCGAGACGACAGGCAAACTATGGCTACACCTTC
NA,NA,TRBV5-1,TRBJ1-2,CASSLYRTDYVYGYTF,TGCGCCAGCAGCTTGTATAGGACCGACTATGTGTATGGCTACACCTTC
NA,TRBD2,TRBV12-3/TRBV12-4,TRBJ2-5,CASSLAGAETQYF,TGTGCCAGCAGCTTAGCGGGGGCAGAGACCCAGTACTTC
NA,NA,TRBV19,TRBJ1-2,CASSPSEGPYGYTF,TGTGCCAGTAGTCCCTCGGAGGGTCCCTATGGCTACACCTTC
NA,NA,TRBV11-2,TRBJ2-7,CASSRTTIYEQYF,TGTGCCAGCAGCCGGACTACTATCTACGAGCAGTACTTC
NA,NA,TRBV18,TRBJ1-3,CASSPNPGTSGNTIYF,TGTGCCAGCTCACCTAATCCAGGAACCTCTGGAAACACCATATATTTT
NA,NA,TRBV14,TRBJ1-1,CASSQDWRGRFF,TGTGCCAGCAGCCAAGATTGGCGGGGGAGATTCTTT
NA,TRBD1,TRBV5-1,TRBJ1-2,CASSLEGGQGSGYTF,TGCGCCAGCAGCTTGGAGGGGGGACAGGGAAGCGGCTACACCTTC
NA,TRBD2,TRBV4-2,TRBJ2-7,CASSPGGGGAIYEQYF,TGTGCCAGCAGCCCTGGGGGCGGGGGGGCCATCTACGAGCAGTACTTC
NA,TRBD1,TRBV24-1,TRBJ2-1,CATSSPGTGGNEQFF,TGTGCCACCAGTTCGCCCGGGACAGGGGGCAATGAGCAGTTCTTC
NA,NA,TRBV4-1,TRBJ1-2,CASSQDVEGYTF,TGCGCCAGCAGCCAAGATGTAGAGGGCTACACCTTC
NA,TRBD1,TRBV5-1,TRBJ2-2,CASSLQGSTGELFF,TGCGCCAGCAGCTTACAGGGGAGCACCGGGGAGCTGTTTTTT
NA,TRBD1,TRBV4-2,TRBJ1-2,CASSQDFRTGNYGYTF,TGTGCCAGCAGCCAAGATTTTAGGACAGGGAACTATGGCTACACCTTC
NA,NA,TRBV6-1,TRBJ1-6,CASSERGGAASPLHF,TGTGCCAGCAGTGAAAGAGGGGGGGCTGCTTCACCCCTCCACTTT
NA,NA,TRBV27,TRBJ2-2,CASTPTRGTPDTGELFF,TGTGCCAGCACCCCCACGAGGGGGACACCAGACACCGGGGAGCTGTTTTTT
NA,NA,TRBV7-3,TRBJ1-1,CASSLGGGPMTEAFF,TGTGCCAGCAGCTTAGGGGGAGGGCCGATGACTGAAGCTTTCTTT
NA,TRBD1,TRBV5-6,TRBJ2-1,CASSFRGQGYYNEQFF,TGTGCCAGCAGCTTTCGAGGACAGGGGTATTACAATGAGCAGTTCTTC
NA,TRBD1,TRBV4-2,TRBJ2-1,CASSQPGQAPEQFF,TGTGCCAGCAGCCAACCTGGACAGGCTCCTGAGCAGTTCTTC
once,TRBD2,TRBV7-2,TRBJ2-7,CASRIAGGPYEQYF,TGTGCCAGCAGAATAGCGGGGGGGCCGTACGAGCAGTACTTC
once,NA,TRBV5-4,TRBJ2-2,CASSSLLDGMNTGELFF,TGTGCCAGCAGCTCCCTTCTTGATGGCATGAACACCGGGGAGCTGTTTTTT
NA,NA,TRBV5-5,TRBJ1-1,CASTAMNTEAFF,TGTGCCAGCACCGCTATGAACACTGAAGCTTTCTTT
NA,NA,TRBV5-6,TRBJ2-6,CASSLRGPGANVLTF,TGTGCCAGCAGCTTGCGAGGGCCTGGGGCCAACGTCCTGACTTTC
few,NA,TRBV6-5,TRBJ2-5,CASSYSDIEYQETQYF,TGTGCCAGCAGTTACTCTGACATAGAGTACCAAGAGACCCAGTACTTC
NA,NA,TRBV19,TRBJ1-5,CASSTGFSVEQPQHF,TGTGCCAGTAGTACAGGGTTTTCAGTTGAGCAGCCCCAGCATTTT
once,TRBD1,TRBV4-1,TRBJ1-6,CASSQETPGTGVSPLHF,TGCGCCAGCAGCCAGGAAACACCCGGGACAGGCGTTTCACCCCTCCACTTT
NA,NA,TRBV18,TRBJ2-1,CASSPAPVGSVDNEQFF,TGTGCCAGCTCACCAGCCCCAGTGGGCAGTGTTGACAATGAGCAGTTCTTC
NA,TRBD2,TRBV7-2,TRBJ2-1,CASSPRLAGGENEQFF,TGTGCCAGCAGCCCCAGACTAGCGGGGGGGGAAAATGAGCAGTTCTTC
NA,NA,TRBV5-1,TRBJ2-2,CASRPGDYSNTGELFF,TGCGCCAGCAGACCGGGAGACTATTCGAACACCGGGGAGCTGTTTTTT
NA,NA,TRBV7-9,TRBJ1-2,CASSLAQVNRYGYTF,TGTGCCAGCAGCTTAGCCCAGGTGAACCGCTATGGCTACACCTTC
once,TRBD1,TRBV5-1,TRBJ1-1,CASSRTGGNTEAFF,TGCGCCAGCAGCCGGACAGGGGGGAACACTGAAGCTTTCTTT
NA,NA,TRBV5-4,TRBJ2-1,CASSLGLYNEQFF,TGTGCCAGCAGCTTGGGACTATACAATGAGCAGTTCTTC
many,NA,TRBV24-1,TRBJ1-1,CATNQGHTEAFF,TGTGCCACGAACCAGGGGCACACTGAAGCTTTCTTT
NA,NA,TRBV30,TRBJ1-5,CAWSVSGNNQPQHF,TGTGCCTGGAGTGTCTCAGGGAATAATCAGCCCCAGCATTTT
NA,NA,TRBV5-1,TRBJ2-7,CASSLDPGSKAYEQYF,TGCGCCAGCAGCTTGGACCCAGGGTCCAAGGCCTACGAGCAGTACTTC
few,TRBD1,TRBV13,TRBJ1-1,CASSDSGTGGTEAFF,TGTGCCAGCAGCGACTCCGGGACAGGGGGAACTGAAGCTTTCTTT
NA,TRBD1,TRBV9,TRBJ1-2,CASSVAQGGYGYTF,TGTGCCAGCAGCGTAGCCCAGGGGGGCTATGGCTACACCTTC
few,NA,TRBV9,TRBJ1-2,CASSGLTGLTGYTF,TGTGCCAGCAGCGGACTGACAGGTCTTACTGGCTACACCTTC
NA,NA,TRBV7-2,TRBJ2-7,CASSLGQTATYEQYF,TGTGCCAGCAGCTTAGGGCAGACAGCCACCTACGAGCAGTACTTC
NA,TRBD2,TRBV7-2,TRBJ2-5,CASSPGLAGGPRETQYF,TGTGCCAGCAGCCCTGGACTAGCGGGGGGACCTCGGGAGACCCAGTACTTC
NA,TRBD2,TRBV7-6,TRBJ2-1,CASSSVRSSGGAPEQFF,TGTGCCAGCAGCTCCGTTCGTTCTAGCGGGGGGGCCCCTGAGCAGTTCTTC
NA,NA,TRBV5-5,TRBJ2-7,CASSFRVSSYEQYF,TGTGCCAGCAGCTTCAGGGTAAGCTCCTACGAGCAGTACTTC
NA,NA,TRBV27,TRBJ2-4,CASSSQGASAKNIQYF,TGTGCCAGCAGTTCCCAAGGGGCGTCGGCCAAAAACATTCAGTACTTC
NA,TRBD1,TRBV29-1,TRBJ1-2,CSVTGVLNYGYTF,TGCAGCGTAACAGGGGTCCTAAACTATGGCTACACCTTC
few,TRBD1,TRBV14,TRBJ2-7,CASSRTGYAYEQYF,TGTGCCAGCAGCCGGACAGGATATGCCTACGAGCAGTACTTC
NA,NA,TRBV3-1/TRBV3-2,TRBJ1-3,CASSSQGFDGNTIYF,TGTGCCAGCAGCTCACAGGGTTTTGATGGAAACACCATATATTTT